This T cell receptor (beta chain) comes out of a study of identical twins. Overall study findings and caveats: With beta out-of-frame sequences, excess sharing by twins was weaker. Insertions ran lower in abundant cord blood beta clonotypes, though not in memory repertoires. The models gave estimates that fell short of the out-of-frame TCR alpha sharing seen in monozygotic twins. Its conclusions, products of cross-sectional statistical analysis, did not come from following the same donors.

This clonotype appeared a few times. Its specificity is unknown. Via MiXCR, TCRdb re-called the 5' RACE reads, giving one row per CDR3 protein. The sample yields 1.5 million or so distinct CDR3 sequences, about 32% seen once. The specimen was cord blood. This TCR was recovered from a newborn girl in good health.

The CDR3 protein is CASSQTGEYEQYF. CDR3 DNA sequence: TGTGCCAGCAGCCAAACAGGGGAGTACGAGCAGTACTTC. The chain carries TRBV3-1 and TRBJ2-7, with TRBD1 matching 7 bases. In germline, CDR1 is LGHDT, CDR2 YNNKEL (reference sequence). Unmatched junction bases numbered 2, after V lost 2 bases and J lost 4 bases. The length of the CDR3 is 13 residues.